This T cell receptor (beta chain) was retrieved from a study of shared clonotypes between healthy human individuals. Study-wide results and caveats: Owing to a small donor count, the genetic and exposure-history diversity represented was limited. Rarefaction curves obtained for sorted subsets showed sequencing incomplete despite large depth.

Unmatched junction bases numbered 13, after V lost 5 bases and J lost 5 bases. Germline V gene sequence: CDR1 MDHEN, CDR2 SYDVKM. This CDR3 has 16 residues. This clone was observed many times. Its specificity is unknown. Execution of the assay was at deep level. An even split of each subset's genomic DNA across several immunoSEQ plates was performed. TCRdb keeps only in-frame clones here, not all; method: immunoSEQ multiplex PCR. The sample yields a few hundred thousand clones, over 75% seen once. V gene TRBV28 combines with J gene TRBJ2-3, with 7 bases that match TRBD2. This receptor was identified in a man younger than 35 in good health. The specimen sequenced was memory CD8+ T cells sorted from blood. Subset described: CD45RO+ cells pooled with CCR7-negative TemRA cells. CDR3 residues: CASSPGTTGGGDTQYF. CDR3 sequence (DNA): TGTGCCAGCAGTCCCGGGACTACGGGGGGTGGAGATACGCAGTATTTT.